These T cell receptor beta chains were read from a single sample in a study of cytomegalovirus exposure and HLA in healthy donors. The protocol was immunoSEQ multiplex PCR, while the TCRdb copy is restricted to in-frame clones and leaves out a portion. The sample consists of 150,000 to 200,000 clones, around 80% of them appearing once. The sample consisted of PBMCs. The receptor source for this set is a woman aged 40 to 49 in good health and CMV-seronegative. Both conserved end residues are trimmed from each CDR3.

v_call	j_call	cdr3_aa
TRBV7-9	TRBJ2-7	ASSLWPSGTYEQY
TRBV4-2	TRBJ1-1	ASSQGQGAEGSAF
TRBV5-1	TRBJ1-1	ASSLVWAENTEAF
TRBV7-8	TRBJ2-1	ASSLAGLAGGPSGYEQF
TRBV15	TRBJ2-5	ATSRDRELEY
TRBV2	TRBJ1-1	ASSELKAVGEAF
TRBV7-2	TRBJ1-5	ASSLAGTGGSNQPQH
TRBV9	TRBJ2-3	ASSVDGGGRRTQY
TRBV7-9	TRBJ2-5	ASSGGIAGVSETQY
TRBV7-8	TRBJ1-6	ASRKEISPLH
TRBV6-5	TRBJ1-2	ASSYSEGTRYGYT
TRBV5-5	TRBJ2-3	ASSLARFTQY
TRBV18	TRBJ2-1	ASSWGQGYNEQF
TRBV10-3	TRBJ2-2	AILGGRNTGELF
TRBV5-1	TRBJ2-3	ASSKYQVPDTQY
TRBV19	TRBJ2-3	ASSVGGSADTQY
TRBV7-2	TRBJ1-1	ASTPKPTGMTF
TRBV9	TRBJ1-5	ASSGGTGNNQPQH
TRBV6-1	TRBJ1-4	ASSEGGGNEKLF
TRBV7-9	TRBJ1-3	ASSLGSTDGNTIY
TRBV14	TRBJ1-6	ASSDWTVNSPLH
TRBV9	TRBJ2-2	ASSVGGIAGLTGELF
TRBV11-2	TRBJ2-7	ASSLTGGTGQGYEQY